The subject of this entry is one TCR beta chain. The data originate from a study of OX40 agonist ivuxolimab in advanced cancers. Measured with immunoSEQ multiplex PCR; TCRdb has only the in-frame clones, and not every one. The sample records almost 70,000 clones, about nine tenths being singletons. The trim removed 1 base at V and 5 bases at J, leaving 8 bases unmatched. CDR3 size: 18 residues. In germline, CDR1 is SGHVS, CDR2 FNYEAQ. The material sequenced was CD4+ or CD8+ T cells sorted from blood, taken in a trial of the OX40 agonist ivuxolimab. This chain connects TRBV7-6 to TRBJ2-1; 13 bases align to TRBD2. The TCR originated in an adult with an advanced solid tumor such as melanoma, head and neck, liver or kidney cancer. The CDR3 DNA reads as TGTGCCAGCAGCTTAGAGACTAGCGGGAGGAGGGGAAACAATGAGCAGTTCTTC. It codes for CASSLETSGRRGNNEQFF.